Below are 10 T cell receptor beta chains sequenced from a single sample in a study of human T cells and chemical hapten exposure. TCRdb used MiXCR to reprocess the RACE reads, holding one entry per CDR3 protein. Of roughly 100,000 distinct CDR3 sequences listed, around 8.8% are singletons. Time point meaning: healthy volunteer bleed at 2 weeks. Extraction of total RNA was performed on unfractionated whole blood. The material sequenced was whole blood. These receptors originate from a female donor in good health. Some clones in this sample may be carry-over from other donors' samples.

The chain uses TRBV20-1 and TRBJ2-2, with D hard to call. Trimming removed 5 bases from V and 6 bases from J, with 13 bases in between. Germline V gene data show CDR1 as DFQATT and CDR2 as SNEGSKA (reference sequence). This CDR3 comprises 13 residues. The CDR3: CSAAPLWSGELFF. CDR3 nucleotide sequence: TGCAGTGCTGCACCCTTATGGTCCGGGGAGCTGTTTTTT.

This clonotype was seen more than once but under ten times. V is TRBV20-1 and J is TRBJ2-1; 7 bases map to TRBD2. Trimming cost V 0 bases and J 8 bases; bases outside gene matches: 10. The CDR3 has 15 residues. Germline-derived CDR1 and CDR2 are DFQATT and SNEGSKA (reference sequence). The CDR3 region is CSARDAGDWLDEQFF. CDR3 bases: TGCAGTGCTAGAGATGCGGGAGATTGGTTAGATGAGCAGTTCTTC.

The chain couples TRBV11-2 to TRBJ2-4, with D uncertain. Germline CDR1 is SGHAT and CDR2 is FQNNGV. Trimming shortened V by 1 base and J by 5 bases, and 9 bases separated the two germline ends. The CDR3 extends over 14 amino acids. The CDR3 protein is CASSLVDRENIQYF. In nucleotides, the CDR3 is TGTGCCAGCAGCTTAGTCGACCGGGAAAACATTCAGTACTTC.

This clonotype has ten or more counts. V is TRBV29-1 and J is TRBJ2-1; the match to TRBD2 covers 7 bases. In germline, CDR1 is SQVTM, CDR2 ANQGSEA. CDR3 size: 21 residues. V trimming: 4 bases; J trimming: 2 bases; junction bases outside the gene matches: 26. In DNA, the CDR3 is TGCAGCGTTGTAAATCCGCTCCTAGCGGTTTTTGGGAGCGGACCCTACAATGAGCAGTTCTTC. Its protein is CSVVNPLLAVFGSGPYNEQFF.

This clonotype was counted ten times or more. The CDR3 spells CASSSIGTIQEATQYF. The CDR3 DNA is TGTGCCAGCAGTTCCATCGGGACCATCCAGGAAGCGACCCAGTACTTC. The chain couples TRBV6-2 or TRBV6-3 to TRBJ2-5, with D perhaps matching TRBD1 or TRBD2 (5 bases each). Germline CDR1 MNHEY, CDR2 SVGEGT. The ends were cut back, 4 bases at V and 7 bases at J, with 22 bases in the middle. The CDR3 length is 16 residues.

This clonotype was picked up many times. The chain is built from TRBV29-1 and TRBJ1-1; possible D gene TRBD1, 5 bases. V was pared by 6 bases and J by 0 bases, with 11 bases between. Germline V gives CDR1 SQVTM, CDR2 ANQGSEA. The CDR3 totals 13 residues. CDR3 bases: TGCAGCGTGGAGGGACGGATGAACACTGAAGCTTTCTTT. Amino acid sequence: CSVEGRMNTEAFF.

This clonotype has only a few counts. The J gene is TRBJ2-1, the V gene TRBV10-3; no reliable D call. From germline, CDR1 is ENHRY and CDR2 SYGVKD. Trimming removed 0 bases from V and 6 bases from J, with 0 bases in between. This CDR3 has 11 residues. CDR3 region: CAISESNEQFF. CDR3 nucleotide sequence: TGTGCCATCAGTGAGTCCAATGAGCAGTTCTTC.

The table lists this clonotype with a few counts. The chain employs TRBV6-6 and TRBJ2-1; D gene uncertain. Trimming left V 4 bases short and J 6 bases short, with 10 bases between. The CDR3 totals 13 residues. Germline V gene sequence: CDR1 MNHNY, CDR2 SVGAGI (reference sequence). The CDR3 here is CASSSTDTNEQFF. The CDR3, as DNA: TGTGCCAGCAGTTCGACTGATACCAATGAGCAGTTCTTC.

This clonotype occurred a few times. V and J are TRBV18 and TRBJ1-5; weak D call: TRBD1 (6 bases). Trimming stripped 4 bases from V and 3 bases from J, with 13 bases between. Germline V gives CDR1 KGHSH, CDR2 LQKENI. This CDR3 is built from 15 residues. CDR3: CASSLRTANNQPQHF. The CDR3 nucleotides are TGTGCCAGCTCACTTCGGACAGCGAACAATCAGCCCCAGCATTTT. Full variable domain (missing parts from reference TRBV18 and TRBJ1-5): NAGVMQNPRHLVRRRGQEARLRCSPMKGHSHVYWYRQLPEEGLKFMVYLQKENIIDESGMPKERFSAEFPKEGPSILRIQQVVRGDSAAYFCASSLRTANNQPQHFGDGTRLSIL.

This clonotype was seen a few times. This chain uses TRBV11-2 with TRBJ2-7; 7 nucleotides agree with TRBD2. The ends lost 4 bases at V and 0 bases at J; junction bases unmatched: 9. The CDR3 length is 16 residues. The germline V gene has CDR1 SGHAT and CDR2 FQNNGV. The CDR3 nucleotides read TGTGCCAGCAGCTCTCTAGCGGACCCTCGCTCCTACGAGCAGTACTTC. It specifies CASSSLADPRSYEQYF.